This record looks at one T cell receptor beta chain sequence and its context. Authors' processing steps: Researchers report that nucleated cell counts were estimated from reference gene primer amplification. Profiling relied on immunoSEQ multiplex PCR, and the TCRdb table lists in-frame clones only, not all of them. That table furnishes V, J and clone size, whereas the DNA furnished D and trimming. This table has 100,000 to 120,000 clones, less than 75% appearing once. This sample was included in a study of blood T cell repertoires in COVID-19. This CDR3 has 15 amino acids. Losses at the gene ends were 3 bases for V and 5 bases for J; bases not matched to a gene: 7. Germline V gene sequence: CDR1 DFQATT, CDR2 SNEGSKA (reference sequence).

The origin of this receptor is a woman aged 60-75 years with acute or convalescent COVID-19. The rearrangement links TRBV20-1 to TRBJ1-6, with TRBD1 matching over 7 bases. Material: peripheral blood. The chain's CDR3 is CSASPGTEDNSPLHF. Here the CDR3 DNA reads TGCAGTGCTAGTCCCGGGACAGAAGATAATTCACCCCTCCACTTT.